The present T cell receptor beta chain was sequenced within a study of blood T cells in healthy people across ages. The study, taken as a whole, reports: Both naive CD4+ cell counts and diversity were greater in long-lived donors than in aged donors. Per-million-T-cell TCR beta diversity fell roughly linearly with age.

Drawn from each donor were roughly 9.4 milliliters of peripheral blood. Germline V gene data show CDR1 as MGHRA and CDR2 as YSYEKL. Trimming cost V 4 bases and J 0 bases, with 15 bases left between them. There are 16 residues in the CDR3. The use of a sample-barcoded 5' primer and a J-beta primer mix characterized a second PCR of about 6 to 12 cycles. TCRdb analysed the 5' RACE reads with MiXCR anew, one entry per CDR3 protein. The sample records 1 million to 1.2 million distinct CDR3 sequences, 35% to 40% being singletons. This clonotype was counted many times. The antigen remains unidentified. The sample consisted of blood. V usage is TRBV4-1 and J usage is TRBJ1-2, with D unclear. The receptor was derived from a man aged 18 to 30 in good health. In DNA, the CDR3 is TGCGCCAGCAGCCCCAACCCAGGCAGCTCTAACTATGGCTACACCTTC. Protein sequence: CASSPNPGSSNYGYTF.